Below, one TCR beta chain is given with its context. These data come from a study of blood T cell repertoires in COVID-19. Trimming took 3 bases from V and 4 from J; bases not matched to a gene: 5. The CDR3 is made up of 15 amino acids. The germline CDR1 and CDR2 sequences are SGHRS and YFSETQ. In the original analysis: Estimation of nucleated cell counts relied on the amplification of reference gene primers. Repertoires were generated with immunoSEQ multiplex PCR, while TCRdb's copy carries only in-frame clones and drops some. The V and J calls and clone size are taken from that table; D and trimming were inferred from the DNA. The table records over 50,000 clones, 76% of them present only once.

Material: peripheral blood. The sequence came from a woman aged 45-65 years with active or convalescent COVID-19. The chain combines TRBV5-1 with TRBJ2-7; 12 bases are shared with TRBD2. CDR3 in DNA: TGCGCCAGCAGCTCCGGACTAGCGGGAAGGTACGAGCAGTACTTC. Protein product: CASSSGLAGRYEQYF.